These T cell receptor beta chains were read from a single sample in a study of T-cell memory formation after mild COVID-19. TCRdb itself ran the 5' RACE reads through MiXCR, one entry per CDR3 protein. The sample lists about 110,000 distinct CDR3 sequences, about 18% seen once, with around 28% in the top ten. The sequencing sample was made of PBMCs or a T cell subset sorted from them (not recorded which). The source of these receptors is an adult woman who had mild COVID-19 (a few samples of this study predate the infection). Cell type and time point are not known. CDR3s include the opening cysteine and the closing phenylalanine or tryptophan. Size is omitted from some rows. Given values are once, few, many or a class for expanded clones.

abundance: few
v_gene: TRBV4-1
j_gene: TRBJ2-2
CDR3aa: CASSRTATGAWGRWDTGELFF

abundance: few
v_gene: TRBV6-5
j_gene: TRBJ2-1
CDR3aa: CASSYSGTSGTYNEQFF

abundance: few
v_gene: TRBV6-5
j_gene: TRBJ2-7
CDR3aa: CASSRPGLVKDEQYF

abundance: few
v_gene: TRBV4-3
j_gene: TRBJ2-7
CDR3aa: CASSQEVEEAHEQYF

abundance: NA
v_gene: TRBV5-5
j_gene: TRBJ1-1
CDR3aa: CASSLTGSQAFF

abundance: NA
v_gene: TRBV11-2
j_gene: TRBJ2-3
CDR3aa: CASSWLLAGVGTDTQYF

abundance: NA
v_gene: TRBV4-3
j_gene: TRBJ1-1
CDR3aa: CASSQEVMNTEAFF

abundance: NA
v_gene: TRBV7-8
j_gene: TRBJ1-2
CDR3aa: CASSPETGFYGYTF

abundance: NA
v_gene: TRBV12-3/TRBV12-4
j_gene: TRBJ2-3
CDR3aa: CASSLPHLRDRGDTQYF

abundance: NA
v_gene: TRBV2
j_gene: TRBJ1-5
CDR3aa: CASSEDSPQNQPQHF

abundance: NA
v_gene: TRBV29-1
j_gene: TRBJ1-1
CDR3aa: CSVESLNTEAFF

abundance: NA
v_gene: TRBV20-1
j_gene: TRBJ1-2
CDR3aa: CSARVRGEVDMNTF

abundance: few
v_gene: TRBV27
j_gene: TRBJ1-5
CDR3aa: CASKLTGDQPQHF

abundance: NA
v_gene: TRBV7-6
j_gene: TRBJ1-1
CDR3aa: CASSPSGARDTEAFF

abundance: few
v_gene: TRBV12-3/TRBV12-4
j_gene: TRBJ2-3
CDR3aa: CASTHTGGPDTQYF

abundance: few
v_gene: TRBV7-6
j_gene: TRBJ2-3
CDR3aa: CASSLAASGSPDTQYF

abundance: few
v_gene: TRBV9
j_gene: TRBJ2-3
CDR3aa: CASSVAWYSGDTQYF

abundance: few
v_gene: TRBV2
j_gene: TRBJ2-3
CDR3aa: CASGDTQYF

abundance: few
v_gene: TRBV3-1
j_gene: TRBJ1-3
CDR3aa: CASSQDRAAVNTIYF

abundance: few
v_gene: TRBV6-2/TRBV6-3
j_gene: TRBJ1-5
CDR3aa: CASSLGHLYSNQPQHF

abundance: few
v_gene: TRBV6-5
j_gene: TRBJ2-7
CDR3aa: CASSYSSRSYEQYF